The entry below describes one T cell receptor beta chain. Its antigen is not known. The germline V and J ends were trimmed by 0 bases and 5 bases, with 10 bases remaining between them. This CDR3 is built from 15 residues. Germline V gene data show CDR1 as LGHNA and CDR2 as YSLEER. Time point indicated: after dendritic cell vaccination, including at tumor progression/relapse. Fresh-frozen tumor tissue and more than two years of survival data were available for all. Generated by immunoSEQ multiplex PCR, the TCRdb table keeps only in-frame clones and is missing some. The repertoire holds 85,000 or so clones, with around 85% as singletons. This specimen comes from a study of glioma-infiltrating T cells after dendritic cell vaccination. Study in general: At biweekly intervals, patients got three intradermal dendritic cell vaccine injections. Study-wide findings and caveats: Only a small number of patients had complete blood and tumor samples.

The clonotype originates from a human donor with glioblastoma. The J gene is TRBJ2-2, the V gene TRBV4-3; possibly TRBD2 for D (6 bases). Specimen: blood, collected after dendritic cell vaccination. This CDR3 is CASSQDSGVTGELFF. In nucleotides, the CDR3 is TGCGCCAGCAGCCAAGATTCGGGGGTTACCGGGGAGCTGTTTTTT.